This T cell receptor (beta chain) was captured in a study of early T cells in non-severe SARS-CoV-2 infection. Study as a whole: Sequencing was performed on bulk RNA from unsorted whole blood, leaving chains unpaired. The study, taken as a whole, reports: VDJdb matching skewed toward anti-spike CD8 responses, missing private and CD4 specificities.

CDR3 length: 15 residues. V lost 4 bases and J lost 4, with 17 bases in between. Germline lookup yields CDR1 SGHRS and CDR2 YFSETQ. Individual cDNA molecules carried attached unique molecular identifiers. From the 5' RACE reads, TCRdb called clonotypes with MiXCR, one entry per CDR3 protein. The sample yields 35,000 to 50,000 distinct CDR3 sequences, around 5.1% seen once. This clonotype was recorded many times. What it binds is unknown. The chain employs TRBV5-1 and TRBJ1-2; D is uncertain. The sequence came from an adult who was a healthcare worker with PCR-confirmed SARS-CoV-2 infection or an uninfected control (not recorded which). The sample consisted of whole blood, taken at baseline. The CDR3: CASSPRTVAGYGYTF. The CDR3, as DNA: TGCGCCAGCAGCCCTAGGACGGTGGCAGGCTATGGCTACACCTTC.